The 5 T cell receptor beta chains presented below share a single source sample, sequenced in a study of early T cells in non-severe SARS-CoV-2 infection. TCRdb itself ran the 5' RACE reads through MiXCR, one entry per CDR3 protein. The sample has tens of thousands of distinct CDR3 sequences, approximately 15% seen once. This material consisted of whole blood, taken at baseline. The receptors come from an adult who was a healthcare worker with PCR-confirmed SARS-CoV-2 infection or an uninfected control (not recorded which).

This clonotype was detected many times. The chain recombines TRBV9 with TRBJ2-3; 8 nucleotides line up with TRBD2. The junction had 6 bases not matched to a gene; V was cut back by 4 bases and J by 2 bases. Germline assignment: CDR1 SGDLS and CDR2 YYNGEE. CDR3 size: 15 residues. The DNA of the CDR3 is TGTGCCAGCAGCACCCGGGGGGGGCCCACAGATACGCAGTATTTT. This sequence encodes CASSTRGGPTDTQYF.

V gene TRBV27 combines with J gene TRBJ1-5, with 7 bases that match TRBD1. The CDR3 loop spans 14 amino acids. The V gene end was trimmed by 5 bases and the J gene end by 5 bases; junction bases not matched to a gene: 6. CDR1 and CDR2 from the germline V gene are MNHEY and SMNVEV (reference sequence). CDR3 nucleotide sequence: TGTGCCAGCAGTCCGAGAGACAGGGATCAGCCCCAGCATTTT. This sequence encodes CASSPRDRDQPQHF.

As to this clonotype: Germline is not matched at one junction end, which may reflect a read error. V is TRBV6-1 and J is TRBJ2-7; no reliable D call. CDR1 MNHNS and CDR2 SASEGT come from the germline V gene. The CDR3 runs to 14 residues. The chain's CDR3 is CASTEGWRTYEQYF. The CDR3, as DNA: TGTGCCAGCACTGAAGGTTGGAGAACCTACGAGCAGTACTTC.

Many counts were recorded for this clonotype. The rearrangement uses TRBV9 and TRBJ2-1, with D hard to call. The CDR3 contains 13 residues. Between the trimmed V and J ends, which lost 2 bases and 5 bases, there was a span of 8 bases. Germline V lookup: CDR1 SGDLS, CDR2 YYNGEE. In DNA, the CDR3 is TGTGCCAGCAGCGTCTCAAGGGACAATGAGCAGTTCTTC. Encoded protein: CASSVSRDNEQFF.

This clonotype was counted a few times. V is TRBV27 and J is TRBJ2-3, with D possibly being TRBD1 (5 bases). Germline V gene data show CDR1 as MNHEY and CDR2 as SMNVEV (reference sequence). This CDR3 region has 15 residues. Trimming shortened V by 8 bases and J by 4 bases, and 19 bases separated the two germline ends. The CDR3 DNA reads TGTGCCAGCGGCCGACAGATAACCCGAGCAGATACGCAGTATTTT. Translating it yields CASGRQITRADTQYF.